The source of this T cell receptor beta chain is a study of blood T cells in healthy people across ages. This clonotype was counted between two and nine times. This CDR3 spans 15 amino acids. Trimming pared 3 bases from V and 4 bases from J, leaving 15 bases between. PCR was performed a second time for about 6 to 12 cycles using a sample-barcoded 5' primer and a J-beta primer mix. TCRdb processed the 5' RACE reads anew with MiXCR; each CDR3 protein has one entry. The data show roughly 1.6 million distinct CDR3 sequences, roughly 30% seen once. The chain employs TRBV12-3 or TRBV12-4 and TRBJ1-2; D is undetermined. The receptor was isolated from a woman younger than 45 in good health. Sequenced input: blood. CDR3 in DNA: TGTGCCAGCAGTTTTCGAGACAAAGGCGGCTATGGCTACACCTTC. This sequence encodes CASSFRDKGGYGYTF.